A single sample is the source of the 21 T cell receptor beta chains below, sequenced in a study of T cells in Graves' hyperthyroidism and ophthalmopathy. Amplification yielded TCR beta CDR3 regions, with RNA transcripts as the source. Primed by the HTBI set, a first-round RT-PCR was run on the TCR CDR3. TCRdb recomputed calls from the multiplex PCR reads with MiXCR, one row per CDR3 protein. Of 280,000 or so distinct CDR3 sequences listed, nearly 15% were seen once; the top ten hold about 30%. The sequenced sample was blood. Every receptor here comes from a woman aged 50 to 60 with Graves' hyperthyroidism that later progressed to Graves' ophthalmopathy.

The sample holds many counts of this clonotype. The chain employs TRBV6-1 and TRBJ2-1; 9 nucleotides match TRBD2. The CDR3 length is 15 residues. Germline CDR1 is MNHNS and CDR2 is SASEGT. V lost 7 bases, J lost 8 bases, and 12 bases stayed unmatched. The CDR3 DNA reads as TGTGCCAGCATCAGGGCTGGACTAGCGTTTCATGAGCAGTTCTTC. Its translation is CASIRAGLAFHEQFF.

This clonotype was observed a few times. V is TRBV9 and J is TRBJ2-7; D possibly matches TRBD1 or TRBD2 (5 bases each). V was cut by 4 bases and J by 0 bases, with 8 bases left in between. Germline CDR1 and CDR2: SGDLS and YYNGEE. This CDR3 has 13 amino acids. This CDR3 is CASSSGHSYEQYF. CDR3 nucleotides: TGTGCCAGCAGCTCGGGGCACTCCTACGAGCAGTACTTC.

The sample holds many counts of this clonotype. DNA for the CDR3: TGCGCCAGCAGCTTGGACATGAACACTGAAGCTTTCTTT. Residues: CASSLDMNTEAFF. The chain links TRBV5-1 to TRBJ1-1; the D is unclear. The CDR3 sequence is 13 residues long. With 0 bases removed from V and 0 bases from J, the gap between germline ends came to 3 bases. Germline CDR1 and CDR2: SGHRS and YFSETQ.

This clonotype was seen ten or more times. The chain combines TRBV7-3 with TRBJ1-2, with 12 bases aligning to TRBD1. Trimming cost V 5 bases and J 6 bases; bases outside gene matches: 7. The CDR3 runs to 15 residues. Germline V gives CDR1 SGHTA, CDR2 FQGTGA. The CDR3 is CASSGSGTGGDGYTF. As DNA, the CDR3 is TGTGCCAGCAGCGGATCCGGGACAGGGGGCGATGGCTACACCTTC.

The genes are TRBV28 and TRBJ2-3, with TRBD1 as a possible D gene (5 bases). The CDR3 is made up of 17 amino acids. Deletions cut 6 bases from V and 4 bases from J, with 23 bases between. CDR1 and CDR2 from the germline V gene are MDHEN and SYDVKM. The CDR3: CASSLGFGIEGADTQYF. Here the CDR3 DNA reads TGTGCCAGCAGCTTAGGATTTGGGATTGAAGGGGCAGATACGCAGTATTTT. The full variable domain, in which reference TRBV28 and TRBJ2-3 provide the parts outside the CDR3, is DVKVTQSSRYLVKRTGEKVFLECVQDMDHENMFWYRQDPGLGLRLIYFSYDVKMKEKGDIPEGYSVSREKKERFSLILESASTNQTSMYLCASSLGFGIEGADTQYFGPGTRLTVL.

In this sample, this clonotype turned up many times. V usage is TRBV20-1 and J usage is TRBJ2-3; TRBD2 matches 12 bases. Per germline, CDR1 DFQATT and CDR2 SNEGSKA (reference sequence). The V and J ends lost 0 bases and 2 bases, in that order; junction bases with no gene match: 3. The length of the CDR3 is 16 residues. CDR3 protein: CSARDTSGRTTDTQYF. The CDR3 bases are TGCAGTGCTAGAGATACTAGCGGGAGGACCACAGATACGCAGTATTTT.

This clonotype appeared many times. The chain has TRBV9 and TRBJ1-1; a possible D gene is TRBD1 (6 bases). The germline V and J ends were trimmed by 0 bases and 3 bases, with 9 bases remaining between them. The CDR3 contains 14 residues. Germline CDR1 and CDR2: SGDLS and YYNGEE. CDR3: CASSVGEGDTEAFF. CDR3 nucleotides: TGTGCCAGCAGCGTAGGGGAGGGGGACACTGAAGCTTTCTTT.

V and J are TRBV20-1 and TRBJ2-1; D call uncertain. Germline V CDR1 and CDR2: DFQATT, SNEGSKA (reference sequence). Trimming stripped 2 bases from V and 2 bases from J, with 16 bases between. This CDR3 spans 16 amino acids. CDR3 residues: CSARTSKYETYNEQFF. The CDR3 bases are TGCAGTGCTAGAACCTCCAAATATGAGACCTACAATGAGCAGTTCTTC.

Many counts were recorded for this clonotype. For the CDR3, the DNA is TGTGCCATCAGTGCATCGGGAGATAAAGAGACCCAGTACTTC. This encodes CAISASGDKETQYF. The chain has TRBV10-3 and TRBJ2-5, with D perhaps matching TRBD2 (6 bases). Trimming left V 4 bases short and J 3 bases short, with 12 bases between. The CDR3 spans 14 residues. Germline V gene data show CDR1 as ENHRY and CDR2 as SYGVKD.

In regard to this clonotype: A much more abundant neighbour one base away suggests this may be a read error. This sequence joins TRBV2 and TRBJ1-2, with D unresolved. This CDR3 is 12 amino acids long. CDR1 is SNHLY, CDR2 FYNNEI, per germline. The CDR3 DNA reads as TGTGCCGGCAGGCCAGATTCCTATGGCTACACCTTC. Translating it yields CAGRPDSYGYTF.

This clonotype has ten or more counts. The CDR3 loop is CSAPPLTGVDYNEQFF. CDR3 DNA sequence: TGCAGTGCTCCGCCCCTTACAGGGGTGGACTACAATGAGCAGTTCTTC. The V gene is TRBV20-1, the J gene TRBJ2-1; 7 nucleotides align to TRBD1. The CDR3 is 16 residues long. Germline CDR1 DFQATT, CDR2 SNEGSKA (reference sequence). V trimming: 5 bases; J trimming: 3 bases; junction bases outside the gene matches: 13.

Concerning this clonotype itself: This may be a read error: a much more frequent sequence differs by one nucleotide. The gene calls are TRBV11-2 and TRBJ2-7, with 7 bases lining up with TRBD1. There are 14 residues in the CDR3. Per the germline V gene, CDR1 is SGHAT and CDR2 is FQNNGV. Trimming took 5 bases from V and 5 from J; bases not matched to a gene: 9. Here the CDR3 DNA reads TGTGCCAGCAGCGTAACAGGGGAAGGGCACGAGCAGTACTTC. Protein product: CASSVTGEGHEQYF. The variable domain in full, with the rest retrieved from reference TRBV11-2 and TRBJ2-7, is EAGVAQSPRYKIIEKRQSVAFWCNPISGHATLYWYQQILGQGPKLLIQFQNNGVVDDSQLPKDRFSAERLKGVDSTLKIQPAKLEDSAVYLCASSVTGEGHEQYFGPGTRLTVT.

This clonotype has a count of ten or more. The CDR3: CASSGQGAPETQYF. DNA of the CDR3: TGTGCCAGCAGCGGACAGGGGGCACCCGAGACCCAGTACTTC. The V call is TRBV6-1, the J call TRBJ2-5; TRBD1 aligns across 11 bases. Trimming at V came to 6 bases and at J to 5 bases, leaving 5 bases not matched to a gene. Germline-derived CDR1 and CDR2 are MNHNS and SASEGT. The CDR3 extends over 14 amino acids.

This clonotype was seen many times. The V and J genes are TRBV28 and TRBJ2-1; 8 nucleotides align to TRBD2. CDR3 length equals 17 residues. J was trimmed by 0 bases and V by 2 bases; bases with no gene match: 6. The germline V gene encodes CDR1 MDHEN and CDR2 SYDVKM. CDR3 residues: CASSLPGGGVSYNEQFF. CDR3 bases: TGTGCCAGCAGTTTACCGGGGGGGGGAGTCTCCTACAATGAGCAGTTCTTC.

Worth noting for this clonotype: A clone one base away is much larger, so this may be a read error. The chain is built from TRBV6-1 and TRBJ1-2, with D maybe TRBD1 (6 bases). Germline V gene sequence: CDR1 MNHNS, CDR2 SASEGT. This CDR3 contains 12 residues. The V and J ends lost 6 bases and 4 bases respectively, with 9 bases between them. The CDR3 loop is CASSAGAYGYTF. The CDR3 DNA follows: TGTGCCAGCAGCGCAGGGGCCTATGGCTACACCTTC.

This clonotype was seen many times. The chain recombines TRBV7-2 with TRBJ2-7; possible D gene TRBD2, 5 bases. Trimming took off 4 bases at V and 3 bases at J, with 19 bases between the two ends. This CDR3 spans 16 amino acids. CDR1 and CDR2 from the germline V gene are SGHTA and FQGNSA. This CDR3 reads CASSSGGSGIIYEQYF. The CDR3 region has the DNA TGTGCCAGCAGCTCAGGCGGGTCAGGCATAATCTACGAGCAGTACTTC.

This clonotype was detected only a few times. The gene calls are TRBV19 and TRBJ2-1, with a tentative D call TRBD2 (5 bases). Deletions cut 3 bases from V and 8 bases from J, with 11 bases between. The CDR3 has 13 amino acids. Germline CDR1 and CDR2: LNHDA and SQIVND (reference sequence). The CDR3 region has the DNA TGTGCCAGTAGTATCGGCCTAGCAGATGAGCAGTTCTTC. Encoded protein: CASSIGLADEQFF.

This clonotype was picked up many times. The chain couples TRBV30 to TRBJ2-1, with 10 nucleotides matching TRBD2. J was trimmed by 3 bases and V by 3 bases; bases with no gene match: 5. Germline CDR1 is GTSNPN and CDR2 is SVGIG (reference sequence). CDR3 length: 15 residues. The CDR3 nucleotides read TGTGCCTGGAGGATAAGGACTAGCGGCTACAATGAGCAGTTCTTC. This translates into CAWRIRTSGYNEQFF.

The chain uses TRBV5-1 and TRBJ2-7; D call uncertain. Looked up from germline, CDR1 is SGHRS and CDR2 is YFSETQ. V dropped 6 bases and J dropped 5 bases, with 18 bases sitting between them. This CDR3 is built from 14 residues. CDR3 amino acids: CASTLPGPGDEQYF. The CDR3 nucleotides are TGCGCCAGCACCCTACCGGGCCCTGGGGACGAGCAGTACTTC.

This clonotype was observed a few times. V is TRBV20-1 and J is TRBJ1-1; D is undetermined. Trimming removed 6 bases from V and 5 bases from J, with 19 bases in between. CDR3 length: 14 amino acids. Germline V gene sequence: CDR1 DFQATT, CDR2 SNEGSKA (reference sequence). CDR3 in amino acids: CSALKGPEGTEAFF. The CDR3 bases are TGCAGTGCCCTTAAGGGCCCGGAGGGAACTGAAGCTTTCTTT.

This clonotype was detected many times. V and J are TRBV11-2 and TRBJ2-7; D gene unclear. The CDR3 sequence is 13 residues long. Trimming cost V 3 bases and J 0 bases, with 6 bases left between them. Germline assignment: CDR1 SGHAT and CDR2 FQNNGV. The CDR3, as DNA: TGTGCCAGCAGCTTGGCGGTCTCCTACGAGCAGTACTTC. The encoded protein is CASSLAVSYEQYF.